The 25 T cell receptor beta chains reported below all come from one sample, sequenced in a study of memory CD8 T cells in hepatitis C reinfection. The time point: pre-reinfection, 55 to 20 weeks before reinfection detection. No in vitro expansion preceded TCR sequencing of the sorted cells. The table came from immunoSEQ multiplex PCR; TCRdb's copy has only in-frame clones and leaves some out. Among 50,000 or so clones, just under 90% were seen once, and the ten largest hold approximately 1%. Source material: naive CD8+ T cells sorted from blood. The receptors originated from a man between 18 and 35 years old with hepatitis C virus infection.

The J gene is TRBJ2-1, the V gene TRBV7-3; no reliable D call. V was pared by 4 bases and J by 6 bases, with 10 bases between. The CDR3 has 13 amino acids. Germline loops: CDR1 SGHTA, CDR2 FQGTGA. The CDR3 DNA reads as TGTGCCAGCAGCTCCCCCCCGAGCAATGAGCAGTTCTTC. Its translation: CASSSPPSNEQFF.

The table lists this clone with a count of one. V and J are TRBV19 and TRBJ1-5; tentatively, D is TRBD1 (6 bases). This CDR3 is built from 14 residues. CDR1 and CDR2 (germline): LNHDA, SQIVND (reference sequence). Trimming took off 4 bases at V and 1 base at J, with 8 bases between the two ends. The CDR3 region has the DNA TGTGCCAGTAGTACGCAGGGGAGCAATCAGCCCCAGCATTTT. It is translated as CASSTQGSNQPQHF.

This clone was observed a few times. J is TRBJ2-5 and V is TRBV6-6, with D tentatively TRBD1 (5 bases). This CDR3 contains 13 residues. Germline loops: CDR1 MNHNY, CDR2 SVGAGI (reference sequence). V lost 0 bases and J lost 5, with 7 bases in between. DNA for the CDR3: TGTGCCAGCAGTTACTCCAGGGTGGAGACCCAGTACTTC. Protein sequence: CASSYSRVETQYF.

The chain combines TRBV5-6 with TRBJ2-7; 8 nucleotides align to TRBD1. The CDR3 spans 14 residues. V shed 4 bases and J 0 bases; nucleotides not matched to a gene: 3. Looked up from germline, CDR1 is SGHDT and CDR2 is YYEEEE. CDR3 sequence: CASSAGQGSYEQYF. The CDR3 region has the DNA TGTGCCAGCAGCGCCGGACAGGGCTCCTACGAGCAGTACTTC.

The chain has TRBV7-3 and TRBJ2-5; D gene unclear. The CDR3 has 14 amino acids. CDR1 SGHTA and CDR2 FQGTGA come from the germline V gene. V gave up 6 bases and J gave up 0 bases, with 11 bases separating them. The DNA for the CDR3 is TGTGCCAGCAGTCCCGGCGGCAACCAAGAGACCCAGTACTTC. Translation gives CASSPGGNQETQYF.

The chain has TRBV19 and TRBJ2-1, with D maybe TRBD2 (7 bases). This CDR3 has 16 amino acids. V gave up 0 bases and J gave up 8 bases, with 17 bases separating them. CDR1 is LNHDA and CDR2 is SQIVND in the germline V gene (reference sequence). The CDR3 loop reads CASSIDRGGAYYEQFF. The DNA for the CDR3 is TGTGCCAGTAGTATAGATCGAGGGGGGGCCTATTATGAGCAGTTCTTC.

The chain carries TRBV19 and TRBJ1-1; D possibly corresponds to TRBD1 (6 bases). The length of the CDR3 is 15 residues. With 6 bases removed from V and 4 bases from J, the gap between germline ends came to 18 bases. Germline-derived CDR1 and CDR2 are LNHDA and SQIVND (reference sequence). DNA of the CDR3: TGTGCCAGTAGGGTCAAAGGGGGTGCGGGCACTGAAGCTTTCTTT. Translating gives CASRVKGGAGTEAFF.

The J gene is TRBJ2-7, the V gene TRBV5-6, with D possibly being TRBD1 (6 bases). Deletions cut 2 bases from V and 2 bases from J, with 20 bases between. Germline CDR1 is SGHDT and CDR2 is YYEEEE. The CDR3 runs 17 residues. CDR3 nucleotides: TGTGCCAGCAGCTTAGCCACGACAGGAAAAATTGCCTACGAGCAGTACTTC. Protein sequence: CASSLATTGKIAYEQYF.

The chain recombines TRBV27 with TRBJ2-1, with D possibly matching TRBD1 (6 bases). V lost 5 bases and J 12 bases, leaving 20 bases between the germline ends. CDR1 MNHEY and CDR2 SMNVEV come from the germline V gene (reference sequence). This CDR3 has 14 residues. The CDR3 region has the DNA TGTGCCAGCAGTCTCACGACAGGCCCGGAAGGGCAGTTCTTC. Residues: CASSLTTGPEGQFF.

Concerning this clone: The same CDR3 is also encoded by other DNA sequences in this sample. V and J are TRBV27 and TRBJ1-6; 12 bases fit TRBD1. The CDR3 covers 15 residues. Trimming took 8 bases from V and 7 from J; bases not matched to a gene: 6. Germline V lookup: CDR1 MNHEY, CDR2 SMNVEV (reference sequence). CDR3: CASGGQGAYNSPLHF. The CDR3 coding sequence is TGTGCCAGCGGGGGACAGGGGGCTTACAATTCACCCCTCCACTTT.

The chain has TRBV28 and TRBJ1-2; 9 nucleotides match TRBD1. This CDR3 has 14 residues. V shed 5 bases and J 8 bases; nucleotides not matched to a gene: 9. Per germline, CDR1 MDHEN and CDR2 SYDVKM. The CDR3 reads CASSLVRTGEGYTF. The CDR3 nucleotides are TGTGCCAGCAGTCTAGTACGGACAGGGGAGGGCTACACCTTC.

The chain recombines TRBV11-3 with TRBJ2-1; a possible D gene is TRBD2 (6 bases). The CDR3 consists of 12 residues. CDR1 is SGHNT and CDR2 is YENEEA in the germline V gene. V was cut by 6 bases and J by 10 bases, with 13 bases left in between. The chain's CDR3 is CASRRFGSEQFF. The CDR3 DNA reads TGTGCCAGCAGGAGGTTCGGGAGCGAGCAGTTCTTC.

Only a few counts were recorded for this clone. This rearrangement joins TRBV10-2 to TRBJ2-1; 11 bases are a match to TRBD2. The CDR3 extends over 15 amino acids. In germline, CDR1 is WSHSY, CDR2 SAAADI. J gave up 11 bases and V 4 bases, and 10 bases lay outside the gene matches. Here the CDR3 reads CASSGGSGGAYQQFF. The CDR3 DNA sequence: TGCGCCAGCAGTGGGGGTAGCGGGGGGGCGTATCAGCAGTTCTTC.

The chain links TRBV6-4 to TRBJ1-5; 7 nucleotides agree with TRBD1. Trimming cost V 3 bases and J 4 bases; bases outside gene matches: 9. From germline, CDR1 is MRHNA and CDR2 SNTAGT. The CDR3 is 16 residues long. This CDR3 reads CASSEVNQQGNQPQHF. DNA for the CDR3: TGTGCCAGCAGTGAGGTCAATCAACAGGGGAATCAGCCCCAGCATTTT.

V gene TRBV7-8 combines with J gene TRBJ1-4; perhaps TRBD1 as D (5 bases). V lost 5 bases and J lost 6, with 16 bases in between. Germline V gene lookup returns CDR1 SGHVS and CDR2 FQNEAQ. This CDR3 contains 15 residues. The CDR3 is CASSPQGFGDEKLFF. In nucleotides, the CDR3 is TGTGCCAGCAGCCCCCAGGGATTTGGGGATGAAAAACTGTTTTTT.

The genes are TRBV2 and TRBJ1-1, with D uncertain. The length of the CDR3 is 13 residues. Trimming removed 2 bases at V and 0 bases at J, with 4 bases between. In germline, CDR1 is SNHLY, CDR2 FYNNEI. CDR3 region: CASSEYMNTEAFF. The CDR3 bases are TGTGCCAGCAGTGAATACATGAACACTGAAGCTTTCTTT.

This chain connects TRBV5-6 to TRBJ2-5; 13 nucleotides match TRBD2. The J segment lost 4 bases and the V segment lost 3 bases, leaving 12 bases of the junction unmatched. In germline, CDR1 is SGHDT, CDR2 YYEEEE. The length of the CDR3 is 18 residues. CDR3 sequence: CASSSTSGGAEGRETQYF. The CDR3 bases are TGTGCCAGCAGCTCTACTAGCGGGGGGGCGGAAGGGAGAGAGACCCAGTACTTC.

This chain uses TRBV5-1 with TRBJ2-3; D might be TRBD2 (6 bases). Germline CDR1 SGHRS, CDR2 YFSETQ. This CDR3 contains 15 residues. Deletions cut 3 bases from V and 2 bases from J, with 13 bases between. The CDR3 bases are TGCGCCAGCAGCTACCTGGGACTCCTCACAGATACGCAGTATTTT. This translates into CASSYLGLLTDTQYF. The full variable domain, with the rest looked up from reference TRBV5-1 and TRBJ2-3, is KAGVTQTPRYLIKTRGQQVTLSCSPISGHRSVSWYQQTPGQGLQFLFEYFSETQRNKGNFPGRFSGRQFSNSRSEMNVSTLELGDSALYLCASSYLGLLTDTQYFGPGTRLTVL.

This rearrangement joins TRBV4-1 to TRBJ1-2, with D tentatively TRBD1 (5 bases). Trimming left V 1 base short and J 4 bases short, with 13 bases between. The CDR3 totals 15 residues. The V gene's germline CDR1 is MGHRA and CDR2 YSYEKL. CDR3 sequence (DNA): TGCGCCAGCAGCCAAGTCAGGGATTCATCCTATGGCTACACCTTC. Protein sequence: CASSQVRDSSYGYTF.

V is TRBV27 and J is TRBJ2-7, with TRBD1 matching 8 bases. The CDR3 spans 16 residues. After removal of 6 bases from V and 0 bases from J, the junction contained 10 bases not matched to a gene. Germline-derived CDR1 and CDR2 are MNHEY and SMNVEV (reference sequence). CDR3 in amino acids: CASRPFMGTGSYEQYF. Written as DNA, the CDR3 is TGTGCCAGCAGGCCCTTTATGGGGACAGGCTCCTACGAGCAGTACTTC.

This clone has just one count. The V call is TRBV5-5, the J call TRBJ2-3; 11 bases agree with TRBD1. The length of the CDR3 is 15 residues. Unmatched junction bases numbered 5, after V lost 4 bases and J lost 4 bases. Germline loops: CDR1 SGHKS, CDR2 YYEKEE (reference sequence). CDR3 region: CASSRTGGEADTQYF. Here the CDR3 DNA reads TGTGCCAGCAGCAGGACAGGGGGCGAGGCAGATACGCAGTATTTT.

This chain's CDR3 is CASSANRDDTQYF. In DNA, the CDR3 is TGTGCCAGCAGCGCCAACAGGGATGATACGCAGTATTTT. V gene TRBV11-2 combines with J gene TRBJ2-3, with D possibly TRBD1 on 6 matching bases. This CDR3 is 13 amino acids long. The ends were cut back, 5 bases at V and 6 bases at J, with 12 bases in the middle. The V gene's germline CDR1 is SGHAT and CDR2 FQNNGV.

The rearrangement links TRBV10-2 to TRBJ1-1; TRBD1 matches 7 bases. Germline V gene data show CDR1 as WSHSY and CDR2 as SAAADI. The CDR3 totals 14 residues. The junction had 8 bases not matched to a gene; V was cut back by 3 bases and J by 7 bases. The CDR3 coding sequence is TGCGCCAGCAGTGACCCAGGGGGGTATAATGAAGCTTTCTTT. Translation gives CASSDPGGYNEAFF.

V usage is TRBV9 and J usage is TRBJ2-3; weak D call: TRBD1 (6 bases). Trimming cost V 0 bases and J 2 bases, with 13 bases left between them. Germline V gene data show CDR1 as SGDLS and CDR2 as YYNGEE. This CDR3 has 16 residues. In DNA, the CDR3 is TGTGCCAGCAGCGTAGCTAGGGGGTTCGTCACAGATACGCAGTATTTT. This translates into CASSVARGFVTDTQYF. The variable domain in full, with the rest retrieved from reference TRBV9 and TRBJ2-3, is DSGVTQTPKHLITATGQRVTLRCSPRSGDLSVYWYQQSLDQGLQFLIQYYNGEERAKGNILERFSAQQFPDLHSELNLSSLELGDSALYFCASSVARGFVTDTQYFGPGTRLTVL.

The rearrangement joins TRBV6-1 to TRBJ2-7; 7 nucleotides line up with TRBD1. Germline V gene data show CDR1 as MNHNS and CDR2 as SASEGT. The CDR3 totals 14 residues. The J segment lost 6 bases and the V segment lost 8 bases, leaving 13 bases of the junction unmatched. CDR3 DNA: TGTGCCAGCGGGATTAACAGGGGTGGGAGCGAGCAGTACTTC. Translating gives CASGINRGGSEQYF.